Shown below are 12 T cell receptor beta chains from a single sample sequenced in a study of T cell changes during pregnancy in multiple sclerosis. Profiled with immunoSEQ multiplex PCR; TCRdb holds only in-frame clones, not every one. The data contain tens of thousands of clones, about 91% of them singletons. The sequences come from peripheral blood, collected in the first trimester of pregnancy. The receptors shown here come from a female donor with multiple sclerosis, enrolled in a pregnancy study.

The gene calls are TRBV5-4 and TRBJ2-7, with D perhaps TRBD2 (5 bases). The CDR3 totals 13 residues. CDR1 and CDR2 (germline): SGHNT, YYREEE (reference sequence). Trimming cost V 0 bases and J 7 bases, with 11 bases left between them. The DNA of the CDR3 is TGTGCCAGCAGCTTGGGAGGGAAACGGGAGCAGTACTTC. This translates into CASSLGGKREQYF.

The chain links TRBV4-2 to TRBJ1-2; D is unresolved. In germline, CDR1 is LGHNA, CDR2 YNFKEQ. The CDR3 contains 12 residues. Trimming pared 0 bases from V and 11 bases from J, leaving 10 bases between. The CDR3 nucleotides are TGTGCCAGCAGCCAAGATCGAGAAACTTACACCTTC. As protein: CASSQDRETYTF.

CDR3 nucleotide sequence: TGTGCCAGCAGTACAGGGGTGTTCAATGAGCAGTTCTTC. Translated, it gives CASSTGVFNEQFF. This chain connects TRBV9 to TRBJ2-1; 7 bases line up with TRBD1. The CDR3 covers 13 residues. The V segment lost 5 bases and the J segment 6 bases; nucleotides outside the gene matches: 5. Germline V CDR1 and CDR2: SGDLS, YYNGEE. The whole variable domain, remainder taken from reference TRBV9 and TRBJ2-1, is DSGVTQTPKHLITATGQRVTLRCSPRSGDLSVYWYQQSLDQGLQFLIQYYNGEERAKGNILERFSAQQFPDLHSELNLSSLELGDSALYFCASSTGVFNEQFFGPGTRLTVL.

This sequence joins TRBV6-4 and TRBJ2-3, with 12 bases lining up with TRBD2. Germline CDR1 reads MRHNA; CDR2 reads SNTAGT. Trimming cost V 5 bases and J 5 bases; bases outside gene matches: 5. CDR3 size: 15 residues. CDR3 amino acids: CASSLAGGLGDTQYF. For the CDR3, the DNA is TGTGCCAGCAGTCTAGCGGGGGGGCTGGGAGATACGCAGTATTTT.

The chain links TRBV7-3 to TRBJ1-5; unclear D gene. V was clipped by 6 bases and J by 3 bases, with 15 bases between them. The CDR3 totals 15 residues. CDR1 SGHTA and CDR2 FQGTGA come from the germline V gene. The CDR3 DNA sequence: TGTGCCAGCAGGGTTGCCAAGTTACTCAATCAGCCCCAGCATTTT. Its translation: CASRVAKLLNQPQHF.

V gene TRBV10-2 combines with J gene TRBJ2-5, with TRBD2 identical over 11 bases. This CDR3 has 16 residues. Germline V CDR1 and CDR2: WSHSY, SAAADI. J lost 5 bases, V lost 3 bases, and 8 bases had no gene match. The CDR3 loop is CASSEPRTSGWETQYF. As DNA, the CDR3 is TGCGCCAGCAGTGAACCTCGGACTAGCGGGTGGGAGACCCAGTACTTC.

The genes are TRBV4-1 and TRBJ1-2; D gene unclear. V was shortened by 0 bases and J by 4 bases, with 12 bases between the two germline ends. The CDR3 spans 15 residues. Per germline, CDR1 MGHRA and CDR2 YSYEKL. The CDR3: CASSQESPEFYGYTF. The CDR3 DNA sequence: TGCGCCAGCAGCCAAGAATCGCCGGAGTTCTATGGCTACACCTTC.

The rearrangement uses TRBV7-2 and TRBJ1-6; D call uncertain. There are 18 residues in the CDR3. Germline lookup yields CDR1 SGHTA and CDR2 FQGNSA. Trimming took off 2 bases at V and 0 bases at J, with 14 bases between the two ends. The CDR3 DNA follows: TGTGCCAGCAGCTTATTCGGCAGGTCGAGCTCCTATAATTCACCCCTCCACTTT. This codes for CASSLFGRSSSYNSPLHF.

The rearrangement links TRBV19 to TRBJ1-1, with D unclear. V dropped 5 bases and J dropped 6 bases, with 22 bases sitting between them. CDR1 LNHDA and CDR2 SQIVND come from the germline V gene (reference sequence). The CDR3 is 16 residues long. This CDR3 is CASSSGRGSSRPEAFF. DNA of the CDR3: TGTGCCAGTAGTTCCGGGAGAGGATCAAGCCGGCCTGAAGCTTTCTTT.

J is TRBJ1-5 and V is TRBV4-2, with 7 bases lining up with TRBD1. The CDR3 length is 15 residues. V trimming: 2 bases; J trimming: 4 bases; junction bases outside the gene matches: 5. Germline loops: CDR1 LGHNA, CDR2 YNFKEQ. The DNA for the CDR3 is TGTGCCAGCAGCCAAACCGACAGGGTTAATCAGCCCCAGCATTTT. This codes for CASSQTDRVNQPQHF.

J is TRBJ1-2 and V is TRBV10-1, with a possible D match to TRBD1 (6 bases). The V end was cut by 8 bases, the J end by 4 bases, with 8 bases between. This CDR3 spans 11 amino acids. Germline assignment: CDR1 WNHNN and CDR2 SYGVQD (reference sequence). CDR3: CASSDSYGYTF. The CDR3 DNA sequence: TGCGCCAGCTCGGACAGCTATGGCTACACCTTC.

The DNA of the CDR3 is TGTGCGCGGCGGGTCCCCGGGGTGACTGAAGCTTTCTTT. This encodes CARRVPGVTEAFF. The J gene is TRBJ1-1, the V gene TRBV2; D gene uncertain. Germline CDR1 reads SNHLY; CDR2 reads FYNNEI. The CDR3 totals 13 residues. Supplemented by reference TRBV2 and TRBJ1-1, the full variable domain reads EPEVTQTPSHQVTQMGQEVILRCVPISNHLYFYWYRQILGQKVEFLVSFYNNEISEKSEIFDDQFSVERPDGSNFTLKIRSTKLEDSAMYFCARRVPGVTEAFFGQGTRLTVV.